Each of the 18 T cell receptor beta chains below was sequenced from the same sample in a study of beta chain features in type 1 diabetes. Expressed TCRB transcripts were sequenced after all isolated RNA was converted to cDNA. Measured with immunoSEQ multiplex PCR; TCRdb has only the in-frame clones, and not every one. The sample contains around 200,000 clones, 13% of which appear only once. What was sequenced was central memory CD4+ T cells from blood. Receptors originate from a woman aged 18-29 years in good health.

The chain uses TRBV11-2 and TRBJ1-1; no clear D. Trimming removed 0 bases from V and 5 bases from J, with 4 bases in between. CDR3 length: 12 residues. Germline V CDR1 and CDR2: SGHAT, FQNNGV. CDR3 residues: CASSLDLTEAFF. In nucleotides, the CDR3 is TGTGCCAGCAGCTTAGATTTAACTGAAGCTTTCTTT.

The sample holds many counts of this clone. The CDR3: CASSPPRGASGRLDEQYF. In DNA form, the CDR3 reads TGTGCCAGCAGCCCACCTAGGGGGGCTAGCGGGAGGTTAGACGAGCAGTACTTC. This chain connects TRBV7-6 to TRBJ2-7; 11 positions agree with TRBD2. CDR3 length: 18 residues. The V gene end was trimmed by 5 bases and the J gene end by 5 bases; junction bases not matched to a gene: 17. The germline CDR1 and CDR2 sequences are SGHVS and FNYEAQ.

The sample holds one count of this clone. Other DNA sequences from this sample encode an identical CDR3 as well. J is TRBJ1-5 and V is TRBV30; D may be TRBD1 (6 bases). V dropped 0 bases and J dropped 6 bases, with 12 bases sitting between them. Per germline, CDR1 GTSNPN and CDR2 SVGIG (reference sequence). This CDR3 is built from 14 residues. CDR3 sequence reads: CAWSVKGGGQPQHF. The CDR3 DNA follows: TGTGCCTGGAGTGTAAAAGGGGGTGGTCAGCCCCAGCATTTT.

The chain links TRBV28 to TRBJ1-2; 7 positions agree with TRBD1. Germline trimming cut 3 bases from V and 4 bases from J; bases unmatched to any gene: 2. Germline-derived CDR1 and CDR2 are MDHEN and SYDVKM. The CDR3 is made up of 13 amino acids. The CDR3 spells CASSLEGAYGYTF. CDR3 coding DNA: TGTGCCAGCAGTTTGGAGGGGGCCTATGGCTACACCTTC.

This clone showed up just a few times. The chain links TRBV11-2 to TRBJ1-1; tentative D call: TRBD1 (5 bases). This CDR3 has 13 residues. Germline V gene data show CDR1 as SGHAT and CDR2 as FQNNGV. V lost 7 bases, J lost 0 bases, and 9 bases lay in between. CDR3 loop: CASKLTVNTEAFF. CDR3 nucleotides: TGTGCCAGCAAGTTGACAGTGAACACTGAAGCTTTCTTT.

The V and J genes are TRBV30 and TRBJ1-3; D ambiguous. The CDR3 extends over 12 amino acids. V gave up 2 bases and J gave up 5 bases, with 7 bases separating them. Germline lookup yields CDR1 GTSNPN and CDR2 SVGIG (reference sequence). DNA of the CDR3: TGTGCCTGGAGTACAACAAGAAACACCATATATTTT. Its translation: CAWSTTRNTIYF.

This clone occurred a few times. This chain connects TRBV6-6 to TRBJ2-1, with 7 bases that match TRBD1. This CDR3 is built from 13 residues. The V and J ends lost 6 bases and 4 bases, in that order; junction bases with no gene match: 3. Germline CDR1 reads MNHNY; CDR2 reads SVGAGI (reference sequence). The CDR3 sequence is CASRGQLYNEQFF. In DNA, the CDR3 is TGTGCCAGCAGGGGACAGCTTTACAATGAGCAGTTCTTC.

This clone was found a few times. The CDR3 region is CASSYRLAESSYEQYF. The DNA of the CDR3 is TGCGCCAGCAGCTACAGACTAGCGGAGAGCTCCTACGAGCAGTACTTC. This chain connects TRBV5-1 to TRBJ2-7, with 9 positions matching TRBD2. The trim removed 3 bases at V and 0 bases at J, leaving 7 bases unmatched. CDR3 size: 16 residues. Germline V gene data show CDR1 as SGHRS and CDR2 as YFSETQ. The whole variable domain, remainder taken from reference TRBV5-1 and TRBJ2-7, is KAGVTQTPRYLIKTRGQQVTLSCSPISGHRSVSWYQQTPGQGLQFLFEYFSETQRNKGNFPGRFSGRQFSNSRSEMNVSTLELGDSALYLCASSYRLAESSYEQYFGPGTRLTVT.

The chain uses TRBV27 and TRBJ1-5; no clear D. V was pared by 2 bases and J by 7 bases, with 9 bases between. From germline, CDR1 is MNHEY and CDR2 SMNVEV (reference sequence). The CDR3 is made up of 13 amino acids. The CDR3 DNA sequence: TGTGCCAGCAGTTTACGTCCCCCCCAGCCCCAGCATTTT. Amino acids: CASSLRPPQPQHF.

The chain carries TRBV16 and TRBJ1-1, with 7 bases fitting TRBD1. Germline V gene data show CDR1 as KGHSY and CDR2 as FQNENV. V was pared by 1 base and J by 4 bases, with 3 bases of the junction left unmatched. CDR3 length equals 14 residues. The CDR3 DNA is TGTGCCAGCAGCCAATTCGACAGGGTCACTGAAGCTTTCTTT. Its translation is CASSQFDRVTEAFF.

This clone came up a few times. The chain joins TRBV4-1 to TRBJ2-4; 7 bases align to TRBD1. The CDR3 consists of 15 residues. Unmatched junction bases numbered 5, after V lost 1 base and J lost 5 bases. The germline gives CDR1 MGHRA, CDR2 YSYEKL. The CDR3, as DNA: TGCGCCAGCAGCCAAGCCAAAGACAGGGAAAACATTCAGTACTTC. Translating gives CASSQAKDRENIQYF.

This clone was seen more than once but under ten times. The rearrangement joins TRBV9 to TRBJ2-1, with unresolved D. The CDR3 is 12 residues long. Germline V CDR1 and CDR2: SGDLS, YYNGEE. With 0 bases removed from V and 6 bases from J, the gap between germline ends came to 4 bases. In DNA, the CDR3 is TGTGCCAGCAGCGTAGTGAGCAATGAGCAGTTCTTC. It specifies CASSVVSNEQFF.

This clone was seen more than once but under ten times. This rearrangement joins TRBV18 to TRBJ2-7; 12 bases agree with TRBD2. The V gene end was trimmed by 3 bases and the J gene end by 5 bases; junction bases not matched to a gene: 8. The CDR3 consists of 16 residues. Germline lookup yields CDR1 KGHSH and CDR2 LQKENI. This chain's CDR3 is CASSPYGTSGRNEQYF. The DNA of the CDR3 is TGTGCCAGCTCACCTTATGGTACTAGCGGGAGGAACGAGCAGTACTTC.

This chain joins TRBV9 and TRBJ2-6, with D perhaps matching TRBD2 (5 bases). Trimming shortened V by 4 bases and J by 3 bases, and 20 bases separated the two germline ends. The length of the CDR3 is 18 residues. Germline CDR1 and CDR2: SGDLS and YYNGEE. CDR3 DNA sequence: TGTGCCAGCAGCCCATACGGGGTCGGTTCAGTTGGGGCCAACGTCCTGACTTTC. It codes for CASSPYGVGSVGANVLTF. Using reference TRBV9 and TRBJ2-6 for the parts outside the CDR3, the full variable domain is DSGVTQTPKHLITATGQRVTLRCSPRSGDLSVYWYQQSLDQGLQFLIQYYNGEERAKGNILERFSAQQFPDLHSELNLSSLELGDSALYFCASSPYGVGSVGANVLTFGAGSRLTVL.

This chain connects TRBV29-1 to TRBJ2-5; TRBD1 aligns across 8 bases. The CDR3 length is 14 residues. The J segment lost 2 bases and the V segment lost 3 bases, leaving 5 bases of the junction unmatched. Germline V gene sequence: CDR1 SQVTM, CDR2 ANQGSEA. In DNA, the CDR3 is TGCAGCGTTGACCAGGGGGCTAGGCAAGAGACCCAGTACTTC. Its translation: CSVDQGARQETQYF.

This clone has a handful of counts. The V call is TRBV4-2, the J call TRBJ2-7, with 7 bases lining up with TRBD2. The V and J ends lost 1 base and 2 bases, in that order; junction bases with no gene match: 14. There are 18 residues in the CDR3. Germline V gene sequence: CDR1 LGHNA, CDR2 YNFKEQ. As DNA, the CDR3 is TGTGCCAGCAGCCAAGTGTTACTGGCGCGGGAGCGAGCCTACGAGCAGTACTTC. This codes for CASSQVLLARERAYEQYF.

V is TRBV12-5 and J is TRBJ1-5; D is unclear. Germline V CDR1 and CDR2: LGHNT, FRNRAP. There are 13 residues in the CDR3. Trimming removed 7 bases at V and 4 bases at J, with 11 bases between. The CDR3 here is CASATALNQPQHF. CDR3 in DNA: TGTGCTAGTGCCACCGCCCTAAATCAGCCCCAGCATTTT.

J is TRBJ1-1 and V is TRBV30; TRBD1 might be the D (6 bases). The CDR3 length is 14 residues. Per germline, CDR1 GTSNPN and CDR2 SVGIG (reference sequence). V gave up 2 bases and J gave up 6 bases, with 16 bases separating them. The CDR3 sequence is CAWSPGHPSPEAFF. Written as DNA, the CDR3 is TGTGCCTGGAGTCCGGGACACCCGTCCCCTGAAGCTTTCTTT.